This T cell receptor beta chain is from a study of CD8+ T cells in alopecia areata. The overall study: Treated patients were dosed with oral tofacitinib, taking 5 to 10 mg twice daily.

Looked up from germline, CDR1 is SQVTM and CDR2 is ANQGSEA. The CDR3 loop spans 13 amino acids. Trimming pared 7 bases from V and 4 bases from J, leaving 14 bases between. cDNA serving as the sequencing template came from extracted, reverse transcribed RNA. TCRdb's table, derived via immunoSEQ multiplex PCR, lists solely in-frame clones and lacks some. The sample holds 150,000 to 200,000 clones, under 80% seen once. About this clone itself: What it binds is not known.

As for treatment: oral pan-JAK inhibitor, 5-10 mg twice daily. Peripheral blood, together with lesional scalp punch biopsies, was collected from alopecia areata patients. Study-wide results and caveats: Any link of baseline CD8+ expansion to response, resting on one nonresponder, remains uncertain.

The chain recombines TRBV29-1 with TRBJ1-5, with a possible D match to TRBD1 (5 bases). The clonotype comes from a human donor with alopecia areata. This material consisted of CD4+ T cells sorted from blood, taken around week 49, from a patient treated with tofacitinib. The CDR3 DNA is TGCAGCGCCACTGGGACGGGGAATCAGCCCCAGCATTTT. It translates to CSATGTGNQPQHF. Using reference TRBV29-1 and TRBJ1-5 for the parts outside the CDR3, the full variable domain is SAVISQKPSRDICQRGTSLTIQCQVDSQVTMMFWYRQQPGQSLTLIATANQGSEATYESGFVIDKFPISRPNLTFSTLTVSNMSPEDSSIYLCSATGTGNQPQHFGDGTRLSIL.